This TCR beta chain was documented in a study of CD8 T cells in ankylosing spondylitis. This clonotype has more than one count but fewer than ten. The antigen remains unidentified. Each TCR beta library was made by quantitative 5'-RACE that incorporated molecular barcodes. TCRdb re-called the 5' RACE reads with MiXCR, one entry per CDR3 protein. The data show roughly 230,000 distinct CDR3 sequences, 15% to 20% seen once. Notes on the study in general: Made up of several highly homologous variants, a TCR beta motif appeared characteristic of ankylosing spondylitis blood. Clones linked to the disease showed a CD8+ phenotype. They occurred at relatively low frequencies in peripheral blood.

This clonotype originated in a male donor with ankylosing spondylitis or in good health (not recorded which). Sequenced: blood, either unsorted or a sorted T cell fraction (not recorded which).

The CDR3 nucleotides are TGTGCCAGCAGTAAAGCCTTCGGGGGCCTTAGCCCAGAGACCCAGTACTTC. It translates to CASSKAFGGLSPETQYF. The chain is built from TRBV28 and TRBJ2-5; D possibly uses TRBD1 or TRBD2 (6 bases each). Germline V gene sequence: CDR1 MDHEN, CDR2 SYDVKM. This CDR3 spans 17 amino acids. Trimming pared 5 bases from V and 4 bases from J, leaving 23 bases between.